The T cell receptor beta chain under discussion was sequenced for a study of T cell repertoires in cytomegalovirus infection (dated by TCRdb to the late 2010s). For the study in its entirety: The HLA type of each donor mattered for the analysis, because public TCR beta signatures pointed to carriage of CMV infection along with the matching HLA type. Overall results and qualifications from the work: In the ex vivo response, HLA-C-restricted CMV-specific TCR beta clonotypes were dominant, and in two of eight donors the single most frequent clonotype came from this HLA-C-restricted group. In both this cohort and an independent cohort of some 380 donors, the cumulative frequency of public TCR beta family members distinguished carriers of CMV infection plus the relevant HLA type.

In regard to this clonotype: Its antigen is still unknown. No per-base quality is available; no much larger clone lies one base away.

The sequencing machine was an Illumina HiSeq 1500. In-frame beta chains were kept once TCRdb had trimmed the public reads at Q25 with fastp and called clones with MiXCR. Rows are unified per CDR3 protein, each entry keeping the most common DNA and genes. The sample yields around 550,000 distinct CDR3 sequences; 26% were counted once. Over 10% of the sample lies in the top ten. The TCR sequence derives from a human donor in good health (CMV status not recorded). Some clones in this sample may be carry-over from other donors' samples. The sample comprised PBMCs.

The CDR3 is CASSLKFEQFF. The nucleotides are TGTGCCAGTAGCCTAAAATTTGAGCAGTTCTTC. The chain uses TRBV19 and TRBJ2-1, with no confidently assigned D gene. From the cysteine through the phenylalanine, the CDR3 covers 11 amino acids. Only the CDR3 DNA is retained, 33 bases long and in frame from the first base. Between the V and J ends, shortened by 6 bases and 9 bases respectively, the junction contains 9 bases. CDR1 and CDR2 are read off the germline V gene (reference sequence) as LNHDA and SQIVND.